The T cell receptor beta chain under discussion was sequenced for a study of blood T cell repertoires in COVID-19. For the study at large: Specimens from acute and convalescent COVID-19 originated in the United States, Italy and Spain. The cDNA or gDNA used as material had been derived from T cells, B-cell-depleted T cells, or PBMCs.

This clone came up a few times. This CDR3 is built from 14 residues. In germline, CDR1 is SEHNR, CDR2 FQNEAQ (reference sequence). V was clipped by 1 base and J by 3 bases, with 6 bases between them. How the authors handled the data: From reference gene primer amplification, estimates of nucleated cell counts were derived. The method was immunoSEQ multiplex PCR; TCRdb's version includes in-frame clones alone and lacks a portion of them. The D gene and trimming were derived from the DNA, and the V and J assignments and clone size from that table. This sample carries fewer than 95,000 clones, about nine tenths of them seen once, and the ten largest clones take roughly 15%.

The J gene is TRBJ1-4, the V gene TRBV7-9; D is unresolved. This receptor was taken from a male donor with acute or convalescent COVID-19. Sample: peripheral blood. In DNA form, the CDR3 reads TGTGCCAGCAGCTTAGGACTGTCTAATGAAAAACTGTTTTTT. Residues: CASSLGLSNEKLFF.